This TCR beta chain was found in a study of blood T cell repertoires in COVID-19. The V gene lost 1 base and the J gene lost 0 bases, with 22 bases spanning the gap. Looked up from germline, CDR1 is MDHEN and CDR2 is SYDVKM. The CDR3 covers 20 residues. This clone occurred once. Using immunoSEQ multiplex PCR, the repertoire was profiled, and TCRdb retains in-frame clones only, with some absent. The sample consists of tens of thousands of clones, about 90% of them appearing once. The clonotype comes from a woman between 40 and 50 years old with acute or convalescent COVID-19. J is TRBJ1-5 and V is TRBV28; D is perhaps TRBD1 (6 bases). Sequencing was carried out using peripheral blood. The CDR3: CASSLLVIGQSGFSNQPQHF. The CDR3 nucleotides read TGTGCCAGCAGTTTATTGGTTATCGGACAGTCGGGGTTTAGCAATCAGCCCCAGCATTTT.